These 32 T cell receptor beta chains originate from one sample sequenced in a study of blood T cells in healthy people across ages. A sample-barcoded 5' primer and a J-beta primer mix were used in a second PCR of about 7 to 12 cycles. MiXCR, run by TCRdb on the 5' RACE reads, gives a single entry per CDR3 protein. The data contain about 1.4 million distinct CDR3 sequences, approximately 59% of them singletons. Sequences were obtained from blood. These receptors were obtained from a man younger than 35 in good health.

The chain carries TRBV20-1 and TRBJ2-3, with D perhaps matching TRBD2 (6 bases). V was trimmed by 5 bases and J by 3 bases, leaving 15 bases between them. Germline CDR1 DFQATT, CDR2 SNEGSKA (reference sequence). This CDR3 region has 14 residues. Written as DNA, the CDR3 is TGCAGTGCTGGGGCGGGGCTGAGGACAGATACGCAGTATTTT. Its translation is CSAGAGLRTDTQYF.

V and J are TRBV7-9 and TRBJ1-2, with a weak D call TRBD1 (6 bases). This CDR3 is 15 amino acids long. V lost 1 base, J lost 2 bases, and 11 bases lay in between. Germline CDR1 reads SEHNR; CDR2 reads FQNEAQ (reference sequence). CDR3 sequence: CASSLGGQLNYGYTF. CDR3 DNA: TGTGCCAGCAGCTTAGGAGGACAGTTAAACTATGGCTACACCTTC.

The chain has TRBV11-2 and TRBJ1-6; D is possibly TRBD1 (6 bases). This CDR3 is 15 amino acids long. Germline values: CDR1 SGHAT, CDR2 FQNNGV. Deletions cut 0 bases from V and 9 bases from J, with 12 bases between. CDR3 sequence reads: CASSLETPRGSPLHF. In nucleotides, the CDR3 is TGTGCCAGCAGCTTAGAGACCCCCAGGGGTTCACCCCTCCACTTT.

CDR3 DNA sequence: TGTGCCAGCAGCTTAGCGGGGACTCTCGTGAGCTCCTACAATGAGCAGTTCTTC. Translation: CASSLAGTLVSSYNEQFF. The rearrangement links TRBV7-2 to TRBJ2-1, with D possibly being TRBD2 (6 bases). The germline gives CDR1 SGHTA, CDR2 FQGNSA. This CDR3 region has 18 residues. Trimming took off 0 bases at V and 0 bases at J, with 15 bases between the two ends.

Points on this clonotype: The junction does not match germline at one end; this may be a read error. This chain joins TRBV20-1 and TRBJ1-5; D is unclear. Germline V CDR1 and CDR2: DFQATT, SNEGSKA (reference sequence). The CDR3 loop spans 14 amino acids. The CDR3 coding sequence is TGCGGTGCTACGGTGGGAACTGATAATCAGCCCCAGCATTTT. This sequence encodes CGATVGTDNQPQHF.

The genes are TRBV27 and TRBJ2-7; D call uncertain. V dropped 1 base and J dropped 0 bases, with 10 bases sitting between them. CDR3 length: 15 residues. CDR1 is MNHEY, CDR2 SMNVEV, per germline (reference sequence). The CDR3 is CASSLYPRSSYEQYF. CDR3 coding DNA: TGTGCCAGCAGTTTATATCCAAGGAGCTCCTACGAGCAGTACTTC.

The genes are TRBV12-3 or TRBV12-4 and TRBJ2-4; 7 nucleotides align to TRBD1. The CDR3 sequence is 14 residues long. After removal of 6 bases from V and 8 bases from J, the junction contained 10 bases not matched to a gene. DNA for the CDR3: TGTGCCAGCAGGACAGGGACAGTCGCGGACATTCAGTACTTC. It yields the protein CASRTGTVADIQYF.

The rearrangement uses TRBV5-1 and TRBJ1-1, with D possibly TRBD1 on 6 matching bases. Germline lookup yields CDR1 SGHRS and CDR2 YFSETQ. V shed 0 bases and J shed 6 bases, with 15 bases lying between them. The CDR3 runs 15 residues. The CDR3 region is CASSLAPGEGAEAFF. The CDR3 coding sequence is TGCGCCAGCAGCTTGGCCCCCGGGGAGGGGGCTGAAGCTTTCTTT.

In this sample, this clonotype turned up a few times. The chain employs TRBV20-1 and TRBJ1-6; TRBD1 agrees at 7 bases. The germline gives CDR1 DFQATT, CDR2 SNEGSKA (reference sequence). The CDR3 has 18 residues. J gave up 0 bases and V 2 bases, and 10 bases lay outside the gene matches. CDR3 coding DNA: TGCAGTGCTAGAAGGACAGGAGGTTTGAGCTCCTATAATTCACCCCTCCACTTT. It encodes CSARRTGGLSSYNSPLHF.

The CDR3 here is CASSDLLDGTGSNEQFF. CDR3 bases: TGTGCCAGCAGTGACTTGTTGGATGGGACAGGCTCCAATGAGCAGTTCTTC. The chain has TRBV25-1 and TRBJ2-1; 8 bases align to TRBD1. The V gene's germline CDR1 is MGHDK and CDR2 SYGVNS. V lost 3 bases, J lost 6 bases, and 13 bases stayed unmatched. The length of the CDR3 is 17 residues.

The chain recombines TRBV29-1 with TRBJ2-2; D remains unclear. The ends were cut back, 5 bases at V and 5 bases at J, with 12 bases in the middle. The CDR3 runs to 13 residues. Germline values: CDR1 SQVTM, CDR2 ANQGSEA. In DNA form, the CDR3 reads TGCAGCGTTAAACGGGTTTTGACCGGGGAGCTGTTTTTT. Its translation: CSVKRVLTGELFF.

CDR3 region: CASSLFLLSPLSYNEQFF. CDR3 sequence (DNA): TGTGCCAGCAGTTTATTCCTCCTATCCCCCTTGTCCTACAATGAGCAGTTCTTC. This chain uses TRBV27 with TRBJ2-1; D remains unclear. This CDR3 comprises 18 residues. Trimming stripped 1 base from V and 1 base from J, with 17 bases between. The germline V gene has CDR1 MNHEY and CDR2 SMNVEV (reference sequence).

The rearrangement joins TRBV28 to TRBJ2-1; D possibly corresponds to TRBD2 (7 bases). CDR1 and CDR2 (germline): MDHEN, SYDVKM. The CDR3 runs to 15 residues. The chain's CDR3 is CVTLHWGGQSDEQFF. The CDR3 DNA reads TGTGTCACCCTCCACTGGGGGGGGCAGAGCGATGAGCAGTTCTTC.

The gene calls are TRBV28 and TRBJ2-5; 8 positions agree with TRBD1. Germline CDR1 reads MDHEN; CDR2 reads SYDVKM. V was clipped by 6 bases and J by 7 bases; unmatched bases: 10. The CDR3 loop spans 14 amino acids. The CDR3 bases are TGTGCCAGCAGCTTGGACAGGGCCATATTGACCCAGTACTTC. It codes for CASSLDRAILTQYF.

This chain joins TRBV20-1 and TRBJ1-2, with a tentative D call TRBD1 (5 bases). Germline lookup yields CDR1 DFQATT and CDR2 SNEGSKA (reference sequence). V was trimmed by 0 bases and J by 6 bases, leaving 14 bases between them. This CDR3 is built from 14 residues. The CDR3 protein is CSARDFGSRDGYTF. The CDR3 coding sequence is TGCAGTGCTAGAGATTTTGGCAGCAGGGATGGCTACACCTTC.

CDR3 sequence (DNA): TGCGCCAGCAGCCCAGAAACAGGGTCAAACTACGAGCAGTACTTC. Encoded protein: CASSPETGSNYEQYF. V gene TRBV5-1 combines with J gene TRBJ2-7; TRBD1 is a possible D gene (6 bases). V lost 4 bases and J 3 bases, leaving 17 bases between the germline ends. The CDR3 length is 15 residues. CDR1 and CDR2 from the germline V gene are SGHRS and YFSETQ.

CDR3 in DNA: TGCAGTGCTAGAGATGGACAGGGATTCCTACAGCCCCAGCATTTT. The encoded protein is CSARDGQGFLQPQHF. The gene calls are TRBV20-1 and TRBJ1-5; the match to TRBD1 covers 8 bases. This CDR3 has 15 residues. The junction had 8 bases not matched to a gene; V was cut back by 0 bases and J by 7 bases. CDR1 and CDR2 (germline): DFQATT, SNEGSKA (reference sequence).

This chain uses TRBV25-1 with TRBJ1-4; perhaps TRBD1 as D (5 bases). Trimming removed 4 bases from V and 8 bases from J, with 11 bases in between. CDR1 is MGHDK and CDR2 is SYGVNS in the germline V gene. This CDR3 region has 13 residues. This CDR3 reads CASSGRGEEKLFF. CDR3 coding DNA: TGTGCCAGCAGTGGACGAGGGGAAGAAAAACTGTTTTTT.

The rearrangement uses TRBV11-1 and TRBJ2-7; D tentatively fits TRBD1 or TRBD2 (5 bases each). This CDR3 contains 14 residues. Trimming took off 8 bases at V and 2 bases at J, with 16 bases between the two ends. CDR1 and CDR2 (germline): SGHAT, FQDESV (reference sequence). CDR3 bases: TGTGCCAGCGGGGTGGGCTGGGGACCCTACGAGCAGTACTTC. This sequence encodes CASGVGWGPYEQYF.

A note on this clonotype: Compared with germline, one end of the junction differs, possibly owing to a read error. V gene TRBV4-3 combines with J gene TRBJ2-7; 9 nucleotides align to TRBD2. Germline assignment: CDR1 LGHNA and CDR2 YSLEER. The CDR3 runs to 14 residues. CDR3 loop: CASSQAGGLNEQYF. CDR3 in DNA: TGTGCCAGCAGCCAAGCGGGGGGATTAAACGAGCAGTACTTC.

The chain combines TRBV20-1 with TRBJ2-5; TRBD2 agrees at 11 bases. This CDR3 spans 16 amino acids. From germline, CDR1 is DFQATT and CDR2 SNEGSKA (reference sequence). V gave up 0 bases and J gave up 5 bases; unmatched junction bases: 8. As DNA, the CDR3 is TGCAGTGCTAGAGAACTAGCGGGGGTGTCGGGGGAGACCCAGTACTTC. Protein product: CSARELAGVSGETQYF.

CDR3 protein: CSANRDPQWPTDTQYF. CDR3 sequence (DNA): TGCAGTGCTAATAGGGACCCACAGTGGCCCACAGATACGCAGTATTTT. This sequence joins TRBV20-1 and TRBJ2-3; D could derive from TRBD1 or TRBD2 (5 bases each). The CDR3 has 16 residues. Germline V gene lookup returns CDR1 DFQATT and CDR2 SNEGSKA (reference sequence). The V end was cut by 4 bases, the J end by 2 bases, with 19 bases between.

This chain links TRBV7-2 with TRBJ2-3; possible D gene TRBD2, 6 bases. The CDR3 sequence is 15 residues long. CDR1 is SGHTA and CDR2 is FQGNSA in the germline V gene. V lost 2 bases to trimming and J lost 3 bases, with 12 bases between them. CDR3 residues: CASSLLLAWTDTQYF. Here the CDR3 DNA reads TGTGCCAGCAGCTTACTGCTAGCGTGGACAGATACGCAGTATTTT.

The chain links TRBV4-1 to TRBJ1-2, with a possible D match to TRBD1 (5 bases). Trimming removed 1 base from V and 7 bases from J, with 10 bases in between. The CDR3 has 13 amino acids. CDR1 is MGHRA, CDR2 YSYEKL, per germline. The CDR3 region has the DNA TGCGCCAGCAGCCAAGTTACAGGTGCTGGCTACACCTTC. Its translation: CASSQVTGAGYTF.

This chain links TRBV7-9 with TRBJ2-3; perhaps TRBD1 as D (7 bases). Deletions cut 6 bases from V and 3 bases from J, with 19 bases between. CDR3 size: 16 residues. Germline loops: CDR1 SEHNR, CDR2 FQNEAQ (reference sequence). The chain's CDR3 is CASRSGAGGRTDTQYF. CDR3 in DNA: TGTGCCAGCAGGTCCGGGGCAGGGGGGCGGACAGATACGCAGTATTTT.

A word on this clonotype: The junction does not match germline at one end; this may be a read error. This chain uses TRBV7-2 with TRBJ2-3; a weak D match, TRBD2 (5 bases). CDR3 length equals 14 residues. Germline V gene sequence: CDR1 SGHTA, CDR2 FQGNSA. The CDR3 loop is CVSRPLGVGDTQYF. CDR3 bases: TGTGTCAGCAGGCCCCTCGGGGTAGGAGATACGCAGTATTTT.

The chain employs TRBV7-8 and TRBJ1-2; TRBD1 matches at 10 bases. The junction had 13 bases not matched to a gene; V was cut back by 1 base and J by 8 bases. CDR1 SGHVS and CDR2 FQNEAQ come from the germline V gene. This CDR3 has 17 amino acids. CDR3 region: CASSLGQVLTGGKGYTF. CDR3 in DNA: TGTGCCAGCAGCTTAGGCCAGGTTCTGACAGGGGGCAAAGGCTACACCTTC.

The V call is TRBV14, the J call TRBJ2-1; D unresolved. Germline loops: CDR1 SGHDN, CDR2 FVKESK. Trimming removed 2 bases at V and 0 bases at J, with 11 bases between. CDR3 length: 16 residues. The CDR3 sequence is CASSQPTSSSYNEQFF. The CDR3 DNA reads TGTGCCAGCAGCCAACCGACATCGAGCTCCTACAATGAGCAGTTCTTC.

In its sample, this clonotype was seen once. The rearrangement joins TRBV7-2 to TRBJ2-5; 7 nucleotides line up with TRBD2. Germline CDR1 reads SGHTA; CDR2 reads FQGNSA. The CDR3 contains 15 residues. The V and J ends lost 5 bases and 5 bases, in that order; junction bases with no gene match: 11. CDR3 region: CASSREGLRPETQYF. In nucleotides, the CDR3 is TGTGCCAGCAGCAGGGAGGGACTCCGACCGGAGACCCAGTACTTC.

V gene TRBV4-1 combines with J gene TRBJ2-4, with D perhaps matching TRBD2 (6 bases). The germline V gene encodes CDR1 MGHRA and CDR2 YSYEKL. V was shortened by 3 bases and J by 0 bases, with 9 bases between the two germline ends. The CDR3 contains 15 residues. CDR3 loop: CASSHSGLAKNIQYF. The DNA for the CDR3 is TGCGCCAGCAGCCACAGCGGGCTAGCCAAAAACATTCAGTACTTC.

The V and J genes are TRBV29-1 and TRBJ2-3, with a possible D match to TRBD2 (5 bases). Germline assignment: CDR1 SQVTM and CDR2 ANQGSEA. This CDR3 region has 14 residues. V was pared by 7 bases and J by 2 bases, with 16 bases between. CDR3 sequence: CSGGEGLLTDTQYF. CDR3 DNA: TGCAGCGGGGGAGAGGGCCTGCTCACAGATACGCAGTATTTT.

Note on this clonotype: Compared with germline, one end of the junction differs, possibly owing to a read error. The chain carries TRBV10-3 and TRBJ2-1, with TRBD2 identical over 9 bases. This CDR3 has 14 amino acids. The germline V gene encodes CDR1 ENHRY and CDR2 SYGVKD. The CDR3 sequence is CATSEGLAGYEQFF. The CDR3 DNA reads TGTGCCACCAGTGAGGGGCTAGCGGGGTATGAGCAGTTCTTC.